The source of this T cell receptor beta chain is a study of T cells after yellow fever vaccination. Findings and limits, study-wide: FACS-sorted repertoires might harbor abundant contaminating clonotypes from the bulk population.

TCRdb re-called the 5' RACE reads through MiXCR, storing one row per CDR3 protein. Seen here are around 300,000 distinct CDR3 sequences, about 4% observed once, and the top ten hold around 24%. The CDR3 runs 14 residues. V was shortened by 8 bases and J by 5 bases, with 15 bases between the two germline ends. Germline V gene sequence: CDR1 SGHDN, CDR2 FVKESK. At least ten counts were recorded for this clonotype. Antigen specificity is unknown. The TCR originated in a young man who received the YFV17D yellow fever vaccine. Sequenced here: PBMCs, sampled 5 days after the yellow fever booster vaccination. V and J are TRBV14 and TRBJ2-2; possibly TRBD2 for D (6 bases). CDR3 in amino acids: CASRETGGTGELFF. CDR3 in DNA: TGTGCCAGCCGGGAGACGGGTGGAACCGGGGAGCTGTTTTTT.